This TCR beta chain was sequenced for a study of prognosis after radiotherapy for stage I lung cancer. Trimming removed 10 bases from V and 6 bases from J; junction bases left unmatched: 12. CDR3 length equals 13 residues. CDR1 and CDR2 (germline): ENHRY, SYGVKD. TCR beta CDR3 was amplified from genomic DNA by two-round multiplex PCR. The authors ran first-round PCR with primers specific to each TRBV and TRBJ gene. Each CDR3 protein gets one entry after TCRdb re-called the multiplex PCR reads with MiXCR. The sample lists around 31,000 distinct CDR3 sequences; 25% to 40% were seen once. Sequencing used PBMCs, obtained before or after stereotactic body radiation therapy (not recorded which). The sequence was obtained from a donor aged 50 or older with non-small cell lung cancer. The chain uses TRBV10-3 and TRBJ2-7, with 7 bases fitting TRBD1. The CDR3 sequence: CATQKTGSSEQYF. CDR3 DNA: TGTGCCACCCAAAAGACAGGGTCTAGCGAGCAGTACTTC.